This T cell receptor (beta chain) was identified during a study of blood T cell repertoires in COVID-19. Study-wide background: Samples taken during acute and convalescent COVID-19 were collected in the United States, Italy and Spain.

In the original processing: Nucleated cell number was recorded as an estimate derived from reference gene primer amplification. Clones were read by immunoSEQ multiplex PCR, and TCRdb kept only the in-frame ones, dropping some. V and J calls and clone size are copied from that table; D and trimming were computed from the DNA. Of approximately 64,000 clones detected, roughly 85% appear once; the ten largest clones hold 43%. Followed longitudinally, the Seattle patients had been enrolled during active infection. Germline V gene data show CDR1 as DFQATT and CDR2 as SNEGSKA (reference sequence). The CDR3 runs 12 residues. Trimming stripped 3 bases from V and 5 bases from J, with 8 bases between.

The sequencing sample was made of peripheral blood. This receptor was obtained from a woman between 55 and 75 years old with COVID-19, enrolled during active disease. This chain uses TRBV20-1 with TRBJ1-5; D remains unclear. The CDR3 DNA reads TGCAGTGCTAGTGCCGGAGATCAGCCCCAGCATTTT. This codes for CSASAGDQPQHF.